The source of this T cell receptor beta chain is a study of T cell responses to AZD1222 COVID-19 vaccine. The study, taken as a whole, reports: In all cases, repertoires were sampled only after the peak T cell response.

This clone was detected a few times. Its antigen is unidentified. Between the trimmed V and J ends, which lost 3 bases and 1 base, there was a span of 14 bases. Germline V lookup: CDR1 SGDLS, CDR2 YYNGEE. This CDR3 is built from 15 residues. Sequencing was performed with immunoSEQ multiplex PCR; in TCRdb, only in-frame clones are kept and a portion is missing. The data show 130,000 to 150,000 clones, with about 90% seen just once and roughly 5.6% held by the top ten. This chain uses TRBV9 with TRBJ2-7; D is ambiguous. This receptor was taken from an adult in good health. The starting material was peripheral blood, obtained on day 0 of AZD1222 vaccination. CDR3 residues: CASSAGLSASYEQYF. The CDR3 DNA is TGTGCCAGCAGCGCTGGGCTTAGTGCGTCCTACGAGCAGTACTTC.